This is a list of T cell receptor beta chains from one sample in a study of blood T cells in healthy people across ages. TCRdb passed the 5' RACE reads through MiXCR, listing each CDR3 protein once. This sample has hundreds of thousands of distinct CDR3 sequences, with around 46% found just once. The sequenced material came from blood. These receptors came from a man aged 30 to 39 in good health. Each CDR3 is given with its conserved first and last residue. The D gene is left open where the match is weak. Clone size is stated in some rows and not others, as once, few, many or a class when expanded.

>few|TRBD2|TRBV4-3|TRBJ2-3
CASSQDLSGGLLADTQYF
TGCGCCAGCAGCCAAGATTTGAGCGGGGGGCTCCTTGCAGATACGCAGTATTTT
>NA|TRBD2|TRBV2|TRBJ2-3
CASSESGTRRDTQYF
TGTGCCAGCAGTGAAAGCGGGACTAGAAGAGATACGCAGTATTTT
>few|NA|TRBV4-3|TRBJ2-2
CASSQGPMTGELFF
TGCGCCAGCAGCCAAGGGCCCATGACCGGGGAGCTGTTTTTT
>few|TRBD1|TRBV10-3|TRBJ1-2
CAITQGAEGYTF
TGTGCCATCACACAGGGGGCGGAAGGCTACACCTTC
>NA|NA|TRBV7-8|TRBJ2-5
CASSFNSGGEQYF
TGTGCCAGCAGCTTCAACTCCGGAGGTGAGCAGTACTTC
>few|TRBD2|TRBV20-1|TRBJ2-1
CSAPGGGSFSYNEQFF
TGCAGTGCTCCAGGCGGGGGGAGTTTCTCCTACAATGAGCAGTTCTTC
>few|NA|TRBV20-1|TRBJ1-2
CSAPGVNYGYTF
TGCAGTGCACCCGGGGTTAACTATGGCTACACCTTC
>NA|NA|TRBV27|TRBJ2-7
CASSCGTASSYEQYF
TGTGCCAGCAGTTGCGGGACAGCCTCTTCCTACGAGCAGTACTTC
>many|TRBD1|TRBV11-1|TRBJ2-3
CASSFRDRGTDTQYF
TGTGCCAGCAGCTTTCGGGACAGAGGCACAGATACGCAGTATTTT
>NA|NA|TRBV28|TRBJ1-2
CAGSFGTGDGYGYTF
TGTGCCGGCAGCTTTGGCACGGGGGATGGCTATGGCTACACCTTC
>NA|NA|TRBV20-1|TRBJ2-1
CSARNSIVGVPVGEQFF
TGCAGTGCCAGAAACAGTATCGTGGGGGTGCCGGTCGGTGAGCAGTTCTTC
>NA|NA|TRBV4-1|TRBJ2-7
CASSQDPGRHYEQYF
TGCGCCAGCAGCCAAGATCCGGGCAGACACTACGAGCAGTACTTC
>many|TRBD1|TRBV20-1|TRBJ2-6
CSADRGAFSGANVLTF
TGCAGTGCAGACAGGGGCGCCTTCTCTGGGGCCAACGTCCTGACTTTC
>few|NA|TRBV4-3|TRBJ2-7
CASSQEQGSGEQYF
TGCGCCAGCAGCCAAGAGCAGGGGTCGGGGGAGCAGTACTTC
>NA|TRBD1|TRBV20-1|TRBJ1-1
CSARPTVNSQGATTEAFF
TGCAGTGCTAGACCTACAGTAAATTCACAGGGGGCAACTACTGAAGCTTTCTTT
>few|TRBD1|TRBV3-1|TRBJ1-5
CASSRGTVNQPQHF
TGTGCCAGCAGCCGCGGGACAGTCAATCAGCCCCAGCATTTT
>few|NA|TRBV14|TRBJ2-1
CASSQDWPYNEQFF
TGTGCCAGCAGCCAAGATTGGCCCTACAATGAGCAGTTCTTC
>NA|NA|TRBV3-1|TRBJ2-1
CASSQAQLKVYNEQFF
TGCGCCAGCAGCCAAGCACAGTTAAAGGTCTACAATGAGCAGTTCTTC
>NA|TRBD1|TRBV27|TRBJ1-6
CASSRTGPSPLHF
TGTGCCAGCAGCAGGACAGGGCCCTCACCCCTCCACTTT
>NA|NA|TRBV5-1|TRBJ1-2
CASSFGRGAGYTF
TGCGCCAGCAGCTTTGGACGGGGTGCGGGCTACACCTTC
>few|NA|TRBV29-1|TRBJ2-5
CSVERGGFQETQYF
TGCAGCGTGGAGAGGGGGGGCTTCCAAGAGACCCAGTACTTC
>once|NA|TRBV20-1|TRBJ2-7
CSAQLQDSLTEQYF
TGCAGTGCCCAGCTTCAAGACAGTCTGACCGAGCAGTACTTC
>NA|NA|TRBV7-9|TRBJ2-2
CASRHNGQVNTGELFF
TGTGCCAGCAGACATAATGGGCAGGTGAACACCGGGGAGCTGTTTTTT
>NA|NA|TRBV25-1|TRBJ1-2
CASSISGINYGYTF
TGTGCCAGCAGTATATCAGGCATTAACTATGGCTACACCTTC
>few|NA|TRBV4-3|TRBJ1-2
CASSQEWGAHGYTF
TGCGCCAGCAGCCAAGAATGGGGGGCGCATGGCTACACCTTC
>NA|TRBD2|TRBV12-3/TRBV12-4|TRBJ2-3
CASRPPTSRADTQYF
TGTGCCAGCAGGCCGCCGACTAGCAGGGCAGATACGCAGTATTTT
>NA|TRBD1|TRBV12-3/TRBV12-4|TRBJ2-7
CASSRTGVNYEQYF
TGTGCCAGCAGCCGGACAGGGGTAAACTACGAGCAGTACTTC
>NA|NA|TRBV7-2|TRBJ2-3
CASSSKAGSGYGTQYF
TGTGCCAGCAGCTCAAAAGCGGGCAGTGGGTACGGTACGCAGTATTTT
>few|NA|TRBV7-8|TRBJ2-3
CASVIGAFTDTQYF
TGTGCCAGCGTAATAGGTGCCTTCACAGATACGCAGTATTTT
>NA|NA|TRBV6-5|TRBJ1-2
CASRRQLLGGYTF
TGTGCCAGCAGAAGACAGCTATTGGGGGGCTACACCTTC
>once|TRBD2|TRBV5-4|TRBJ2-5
CASTLSGGGGETQYF
TGTGCCAGCACCTTATCTGGCGGGGGAGGAGAGACCCAGTACTTC
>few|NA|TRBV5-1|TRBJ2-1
CASSLAFRVAFF
TGCGCCAGCAGCTTGGCATTCAGGGTTGCGTTCTTC
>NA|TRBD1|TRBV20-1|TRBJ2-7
CSAKPQGAYCEQYF
TGCAGTGCTAAGCCCCAGGGGGCATACTGCGAGCAGTACTTC
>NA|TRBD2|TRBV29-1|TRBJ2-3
CSVRLAPDRTDTQYF
TGCAGCGTTAGACTAGCCCCTGACCGCACAGATACGCAGTATTTT
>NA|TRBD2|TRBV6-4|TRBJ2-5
CASSAKGLAGDGETQYF
TGTGCCAGCAGTGCCAAGGGGCTAGCGGGAGATGGGGAGACCCAGTACTTC
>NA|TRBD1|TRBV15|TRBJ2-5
CATSRLGTGIYNEQYF
TGTGCCACCAGCAGACTCGGGACAGGGATTTACAATGAGCAGTACTTC
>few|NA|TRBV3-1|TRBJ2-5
CASSQGTGLQETQYF
TGTGCCAGCAGCCAAGGGACAGGACTACAAGAGACCCAGTACTTC